This T cell receptor beta chain comes out of a study of radiation and T cells in renal cell carcinoma. The overall study: Nephrectomy followed 15 Gy stereotactic body radiation by 4 weeks.

This sample's time point: baseline pretreatment blood. Stated treatment: 15 Gy SBRT to primary tumor, nephrectomy 4 weeks later. Clear cell pathology was present in this patient's renal cell carcinoma. CDR3 length equals 15 residues. CDR1 and CDR2 from the germline V gene are SGDLS and YYNGEE. V was trimmed by 4 bases and J by 0 bases, leaving 13 bases between them. Comments on this clone: Its antigen is currently unknown.

Profiled with immunoSEQ multiplex PCR; TCRdb holds only in-frame clones, not every one. Of 100,000 to 150,000 clones listed, about four fifths are singletons. Points from the study as a whole: In blood, top tumor clones expanded by 2 weeks, shrinking by 4.

This chain connects TRBV9 to TRBJ1-1; the D is unclear. Sequencing used blood, obtained from a patient whose treatment included radiotherapy and nephrectomy. The TCR originated in a woman aged 55-69 years with renal cell carcinoma. As DNA, the CDR3 is TGTGCCAGCAGCCCCTACGGGGAGATGAACACTGAAGCTTTCTTT. It codes for CASSPYGEMNTEAFF.